The 27 T cell receptor beta chains below were found in one sample sequenced in a study of cytomegalovirus exposure and HLA in healthy donors. Researchers ran the PCR with 60 Vbeta and 13 Jbeta primers. Method: immunoSEQ multiplex PCR; TCRdb's copy keeps in-frame clones and lacks some. In the table there are about 160,000 clones, roughly 73% of which are singletons. Sequences were obtained from PBMCs. Source of these receptors: a male donor in good health and CMV-seronegative.

This chain uses TRBV1 with TRBJ2-3; the D call of TRBD2 is as the table states it, not checked on the DNA. TRBV1 counts as a pseudogene. The CDR3 has 16 residues. For the CDR3, the DNA is TGCACCAGCAGCCTCGGGACTAGCGGGCGCACAGATACGCAGTATTTT. As protein: CTSSLGTSGRTDTQYF.

The gene calls are TRBV6-5 and TRBJ1-3; D gene unclear. The CDR3 extends over 14 amino acids. With 6 bases removed from V and 9 bases from J, the gap between germline ends came to 18 bases. In germline, CDR1 is MNHEY, CDR2 SVGAGI. The CDR3 DNA is TGTGCCAGCAGATTACAGAGGACTGGAGGCACCATATATTTT. It encodes CASRLQRTGGTIYF.

This chain connects TRBV19 to TRBJ1-5, with a tentative D call TRBD1 (5 bases). The V gene lost 3 bases and the J gene lost 4 bases, with 7 bases spanning the gap. The CDR3 runs 13 residues. In germline, CDR1 is LNHDA, CDR2 SQIVND (reference sequence). The CDR3 coding sequence is TGTGCCAGTAGTATGGGGCCAAATCAGCCCCAGCATTTT. This sequence encodes CASSMGPNQPQHF.

The chain carries TRBV2 and TRBJ1-3; 12 nucleotides agree with TRBD1. With 6 bases clipped from V and 11 bases from J, the junction kept 8 bases outside the gene matches. Germline CDR1 SNHLY, CDR2 FYNNEI. The CDR3 is 14 residues long. DNA for the CDR3: TGTGCCAGCAGGGGACAGGGGGCCCTGGGGCCCATATATTTT. Its protein is CASRGQGALGPIYF. Using reference TRBV2 and TRBJ1-3 for the parts outside the CDR3, the full variable domain is EPEVTQTPSHQVTQMGQEVILRCVPISNHLYFYWYRQILGQKVEFLVSFYNNEISEKSEIFDDQFSVERPDGSNFTLKIRSTKLEDSAMYFCASRGQGALGPIYFGEGSWLTVV.

This chain joins TRBV5-4 and TRBJ2-2; 13 bases line up with TRBD2. Germline trimming cut 4 bases from V and 5 bases from J; bases unmatched to any gene: 2. CDR1 is SGHNT and CDR2 is YYREEE in the germline V gene (reference sequence). The CDR3 runs 15 residues. Here the CDR3 reads CASSKGLAGTGELFF. CDR3 in DNA: TGTGCCAGCAGCAAGGGACTAGCGGGGACCGGGGAGCTGTTTTTT.

The rearrangement uses TRBV5-4 and TRBJ2-2; a possible D gene is TRBD1 (6 bases). Germline V CDR1 and CDR2: SGHNT, YYREEE (reference sequence). V was pared by 1 base and J by 6 bases, with 13 bases between. The CDR3 totals 15 residues. CDR3 nucleotide sequence: TGTGCCAGCAGCTTGTCCAGGGGATATGCCGGGGAGCTGTTTTTT. Encoded protein: CASSLSRGYAGELFF.

This rearrangement joins TRBV6-5 to TRBJ2-7, with a weak D call TRBD2 (5 bases). The CDR3 extends over 14 amino acids. V gave up 3 bases and J gave up 5 bases, with 14 bases separating them. Germline V gene lookup returns CDR1 MNHEY and CDR2 SVGAGI. The CDR3 DNA follows: TGTGCCAGCAGTTATGAGGGCAAAGGCCACGAGCAGTACTTC. This encodes CASSYEGKGHEQYF.

V gene TRBV2 combines with J gene TRBJ2-7, with TRBD1 matching over 10 bases. The germline CDR1 and CDR2 sequences are SNHLY and FYNNEI. The CDR3 is made up of 14 amino acids. V lost 5 bases, J lost 8 bases, and 9 bases stayed unmatched. The CDR3 protein is CASSREGQGGKQYF. Written as DNA, the CDR3 is TGTGCCAGCAGTAGAGAAGGACAGGGGGGAAAGCAGTACTTC.

The chain carries TRBV27 and TRBJ2-4; 8 bases line up with TRBD1. With V trimmed by 5 bases and J by 14 bases, 11 bases remained unmatched. This CDR3 is 13 amino acids long. The germline CDR1 and CDR2 sequences are MNHEY and SMNVEV (reference sequence). CDR3 residues: CASSPNLDRAKYF. The CDR3 bases are TGTGCCAGCAGTCCCAACCTGGACAGGGCCAAGTACTTC.

The chain couples TRBV6-1 to TRBJ2-1; 8 bases line up with TRBD2. Per the germline V gene, CDR1 is MNHNS and CDR2 is SASEGT. CDR3 size: 14 residues. V trimming: 4 bases; J trimming: 4 bases; junction bases outside the gene matches: 3. Here the CDR3 DNA reads TGTGCCAGCAGTGCTCAGCGGGGGTACAATGAGCAGTTCTTC. Protein sequence: CASSAQRGYNEQFF.

The chain carries TRBV28 and TRBJ1-1; 9 nucleotides align to TRBD1. Germline assignment: CDR1 MDHEN and CDR2 SYDVKM. The CDR3 has 14 amino acids. With V trimmed by 6 bases and J by 5 bases, 7 bases remained unmatched. The CDR3 DNA reads as TGTGCCAGCAGACCGGGGACAGGGATAACTGAAGCTTTCTTT. Translated: CASRPGTGITEAFF.

The chain recombines TRBV7-3 with TRBJ2-1, with D possibly TRBD2 on 5 matching bases. The CDR3 contains 15 residues. Germline CDR1 and CDR2: SGHTA and FQGTGA. V lost 1 base and J lost 4, with 11 bases in between. The CDR3 DNA reads TGTGCCAGCAGCTTAATTGCGGGCGGGTACAATGAGCAGTTCTTC. It codes for CASSLIAGGYNEQFF. The full variable domain, rest sourced from reference TRBV7-3 and TRBJ2-1, is GAGVSQTPSNKVTEKGKYVELRCDPISGHTALYWYRQSLGQGPEFLIYFQGTGAADDSGLPNDRFFAVRPEGSVSTLKIQRTERGDSAVYLCASSLIAGGYNEQFFGPGTRLTVL.

The chain uses TRBV6-6 and TRBJ1-6; 7 bases agree with TRBD1. With V trimmed by 5 bases and J by 8 bases, 9 bases remained unmatched. Germline V CDR1 and CDR2: MNHNY, SVGAGI (reference sequence). The CDR3 extends over 15 amino acids. The CDR3 here is CASSGTGQRYSPLHF. The CDR3 nucleotides are TGTGCCAGCAGTGGAACGGGACAGCGGTATTCACCCCTCCACTTT.

The gene calls are TRBV5-5 and TRBJ2-7; D is possibly TRBD1 (7 bases). Trimming left V 8 bases short and J 2 bases short, with 14 bases between. Germline V gene lookup returns CDR1 SGHKS and CDR2 YYEKEE (reference sequence). The CDR3 consists of 13 residues. CDR3 sequence reads: CASSQGGPYEQYF. The CDR3 DNA follows: TGTGCCAGTTCTCAGGGGGGCCCCTACGAGCAGTACTTC.

This clone was seen a handful of times. Additional DNA sequences in this sample encode the identical CDR3. The rearrangement links TRBV4-1 to TRBJ1-1; D is possibly TRBD1 (5 bases). CDR1 and CDR2 (germline): MGHRA, YSYEKL. The V gene lost 2 bases and the J gene lost 2 bases, with 9 bases spanning the gap. The CDR3 runs to 14 residues. The CDR3 DNA sequence: TGCGCCAGCAGCCAACTGACAGAAAACACTGAAGCTTTCTTT. This encodes CASSQLTENTEAFF.

The chain employs TRBV25-1 and TRBJ1-5; D not certain. V gave up 2 bases and J gave up 5 bases, with 10 bases separating them. The CDR3 length is 14 residues. Germline-derived CDR1 and CDR2 are MGHDK and SYGVNS. The DNA of the CDR3 is TGTGCCAGCAGTGAAATGCAGTCATATCAGCCCCAGCATTTT. This sequence encodes CASSEMQSYQPQHF.

V and J are TRBV2 and TRBJ2-3; a weak D match, TRBD1 (6 bases). V was pared by 0 bases and J by 2 bases, with 15 bases between. Germline-derived CDR1 and CDR2 are SNHLY and FYNNEI. This CDR3 comprises 17 residues. The CDR3 spells CASSEADRSTVTDTQYF. The DNA for the CDR3 is TGTGCCAGCAGTGAAGCCGACAGGTCTACAGTCACAGATACGCAGTATTTT.

The chain joins TRBV11-2 to TRBJ1-1; D possibly corresponds to TRBD1 (5 bases). With 5 bases removed from V and 2 bases from J, the gap between germline ends came to 15 bases. The germline V gene has CDR1 SGHAT and CDR2 FQNNGV. The CDR3 spans 15 residues. CDR3 DNA: TGTGCCAGCAGCGACCGTGGCAGGGCCAACACTGAAGCTTTCTTT. Translating it yields CASSDRGRANTEAFF.

This chain uses TRBV11-2 with TRBJ1-4; D gene uncertain. Germline V gene lookup returns CDR1 SGHAT and CDR2 FQNNGV. V lost 6 bases, J lost 10 bases, and 18 bases lay in between. The CDR3 loop spans 14 amino acids. CDR3 nucleotides: TGTGCCAGCAGTCGTACCGAGGAAAGTGCAAAACTGTTTTTT. This gives the protein CASSRTEESAKLFF.

This clone was seen a handful of times. V is TRBV4-1 and J is TRBJ2-1; TRBD1 might be the D (5 bases). Germline V CDR1 and CDR2: MGHRA, YSYEKL. This CDR3 is 13 amino acids long. V was shortened by 1 base and J by 8 bases, with 9 bases between the two germline ends. The CDR3 nucleotides are TGCGCCAGCAGCCAAGCAGGGCGAGATGAGCAGTTCTTC. It codes for CASSQAGRDEQFF.

V is TRBV4-1 and J is TRBJ1-5; no clear D. This CDR3 is built from 14 residues. Germline CDR1 MGHRA, CDR2 YSYEKL. V lost 1 base and J 6 bases, leaving 10 bases between the germline ends. CDR3 nucleotide sequence: TGCGCCAGCAGCCAAGTAGCCGGCGTTCAGCCCCAGCATTTT. Translating gives CASSQVAGVQPQHF.

This clone turned up a few times. The J gene is TRBJ1-6, the V gene TRBV11-2; D is perhaps TRBD1 (6 bases). The germline V gene has CDR1 SGHAT and CDR2 FQNNGV. This CDR3 spans 13 amino acids. Trimming took 7 bases from V and 8 from J, leaving 12 bases between them. In DNA form, the CDR3 reads TGTGCCAGCATTCGGGACACATATTCACCCCTCCACTTT. Protein: CASIRDTYSPLHF.

The V gene is TRBV5-1, the J gene TRBJ2-5; 10 nucleotides align to TRBD1. This CDR3 has 16 residues. V shed 5 bases, J shed 4 bases, and the junction held 11 bases outside the gene matches. The germline V gene encodes CDR1 SGHRS and CDR2 YFSETQ. CDR3 region: CASRPTPGQGRETQYF. The CDR3 nucleotides are TGCGCCAGCAGACCCACCCCGGGACAGGGGCGAGAGACCCAGTACTTC.

This chain connects TRBV6-5 to TRBJ1-2; the D is unclear. The germline gives CDR1 MNHEY, CDR2 SVGAGI. The CDR3 runs to 13 residues. Trimming removed 0 bases at V and 8 bases at J, with 10 bases between. CDR3 bases: TGTGCCAGCAGTTACTCGGCAGGTGGGGGCTACACCTTC. It is translated as CASSYSAGGGYTF.

Concerning this clone: At one boundary the junction diverges from the germline segment, which might be a read error. This rearrangement joins TRBV7-9 to TRBJ1-2; TRBD1 matches 8 bases. Germline loops: CDR1 SEHNR, CDR2 FQNEAQ (reference sequence). This CDR3 spans 14 amino acids. The CDR3 reads CSSSLVGQGYGYTF. The CDR3, as DNA: TGTTCCAGCAGCTTAGTAGGACAGGGCTATGGCTACACCTTC.

The genes are TRBV28 and TRBJ1-6; maybe TRBD1 (6 bases). CDR3 length: 15 amino acids. Germline V gene lookup returns CDR1 MDHEN and CDR2 SYDVKM. Trimming removed 5 bases from V and 10 bases from J, with 18 bases in between. CDR3 amino acids: CASSPSTGSLSPLHF. The CDR3, as DNA: TGTGCCAGCAGTCCCTCCACAGGGTCCCTGTCACCCCTCCACTTT.

In this sample, this clone turned up once. The chain carries TRBV27 and TRBJ2-7; D might be TRBD2 (7 bases). This CDR3 spans 16 amino acids. Between the trimmed V and J ends, which lost 4 bases and 3 bases, there was a span of 19 bases. The germline V gene encodes CDR1 MNHEY and CDR2 SMNVEV (reference sequence). Here the CDR3 reads CASSSGEGGPFYEQYF. CDR3 in DNA: TGTGCCAGCAGTTCGGGGGAGGGGGGCCCATTCTACGAGCAGTACTTC.